This T cell receptor beta chain was captured in a study of T-cell memory formation after mild COVID-19. Study summary: The two donors had largely donor-specific TCR clusters.

By share of the sample, this clonotype is medium-sized (0.01 to 0.1%). Its cognate antigen is unknown. TCR alpha and TCR beta cDNA libraries carrying sample barcodes and UMIs were produced by 5'RACE using constant-segment primers. TCRdb passed the 5' RACE reads through MiXCR, listing each CDR3 protein once. The table shows 100,000 to 150,000 distinct CDR3 sequences, with approximately 6.2% occurring only once. Study-level findings and limits: For contracting clones, CD4+ ones sat mainly in CM and EM, CD8+ in EMRA.

Sequenced input: PBMCs or a T cell subset sorted from them (not recorded which). The source of this sequence is an adult woman who had mild COVID-19 (a few samples of this study predate the infection). Cell type and time point are not known.

In nucleotides, the CDR3 is TGTGCCATCAGTGACCCCGGAAACACCATATATTTT. Amino acids: CAISDPGNTIYF. V usage is TRBV10-3 and J usage is TRBJ1-3; D is undetermined. With 3 bases removed from V and 4 bases from J, the gap between germline ends came to 4 bases. The CDR3 has 12 amino acids. Germline V gene lookup returns CDR1 ENHRY and CDR2 SYGVKD.